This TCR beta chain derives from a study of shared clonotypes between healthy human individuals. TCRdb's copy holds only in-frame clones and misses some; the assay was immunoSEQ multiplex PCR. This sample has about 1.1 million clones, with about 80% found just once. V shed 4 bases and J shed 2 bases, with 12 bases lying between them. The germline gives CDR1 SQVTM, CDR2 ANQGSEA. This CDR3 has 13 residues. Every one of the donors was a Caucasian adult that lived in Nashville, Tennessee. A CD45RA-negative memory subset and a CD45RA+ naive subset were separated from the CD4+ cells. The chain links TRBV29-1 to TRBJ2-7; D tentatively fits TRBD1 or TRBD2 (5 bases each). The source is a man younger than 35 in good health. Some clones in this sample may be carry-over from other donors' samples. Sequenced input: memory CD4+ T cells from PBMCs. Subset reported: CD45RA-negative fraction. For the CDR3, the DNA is TGCAGCGTTGGTGGGACGCCTACCTACGAGCAGTACTTC. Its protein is CSVGGTPTYEQYF.